The 2 T cell receptor beta chains presented below share a single source sample, sequenced in a study of blood T cells in healthy people across ages. Primers used in a second PCR of about 7 to 12 cycles were a sample-barcoded 5' primer and a J-beta primer mix. MiXCR was run by TCRdb on the 5' RACE reads, yielding one entry per CDR3 protein. The sample lists about 750,000 distinct CDR3 sequences, about 53% seen once, with roughly two fifths in the top ten. Material for sequencing was blood. The receptors derive from an older man in good health.

The V call is TRBV11-2, the J call TRBJ2-4; 7 nucleotides align to TRBD1. The J call is uncertain, as TRBJ2-5 better fits the DNA end. Germline CDR1 reads SGHAT; CDR2 reads FQNNGV. The CDR3 has 14 amino acids. Here the CDR3 reads CASSSTGVRETQYF. In DNA form, the CDR3 reads TGTGCCAGCAGCTCCACAGGGGTCCGGGAGACCCAGTACTTC.

This chain connects TRBV6-1 to TRBJ2-1; TRBD1 matches at 11 bases. The CDR3 spans 14 residues. CDR1 is MNHNS and CDR2 is SASEGT in the germline V gene. V lost 9 bases to trimming and J lost 8 bases; unmatched junction nucleotides: 9. CDR3 coding DNA: TGTGCCAGTTCTTTCGGACAGGGGGCAGATGAGCAGTTCTTC. Its translation is CASSFGQGADEQFF.